Following are 15 T cell receptor beta chains from one sample sequenced in a study of blood T cells in healthy people across ages. Through a sample-barcoded 5' primer and a J-beta primer mix, a second PCR was run for about 7 to 12 cycles. TCRdb reprocessed the 5' RACE reads via MiXCR and lists one record per CDR3 protein. The table shows 850,000 to 1,100,000 distinct CDR3 sequences, with 35% to 40% occurring only once. The sequencing sample was made of blood. The receptor source for this set is a man between 18 and 29 years old in good health.

The J gene is TRBJ2-2, the V gene TRBV4-1; D is possibly TRBD1 or TRBD2 (5 bases each). Deletions cut 5 bases from V and 5 bases from J, with 15 bases between. Germline V CDR1 and CDR2: MGHRA, YSYEKL. CDR3 length: 15 amino acids. The CDR3 is CASSYRGADTGELFF. The CDR3 DNA sequence: TGCGCCAGCAGCTATAGAGGGGCGGATACCGGGGAGCTGTTTTTT.

CDR3 residues: CASTPVVGSGANVLTF. The CDR3 DNA follows: TGTGCCAGCACCCCAGTAGTTGGGTCGGGGGCCAACGTCCTGACTTTC. The gene calls are TRBV28 and TRBJ2-6, with D unclear. The germline V gene encodes CDR1 MDHEN and CDR2 SYDVKM. This CDR3 has 16 residues. Trimming took 7 bases from V and 4 from J, leaving 17 bases between them.

This rearrangement joins TRBV7-8 to TRBJ2-7, with D perhaps TRBD1 (5 bases). V dropped 1 base and J dropped 0 bases, with 16 bases sitting between them. CDR3 length: 17 amino acids. Germline-derived CDR1 and CDR2 are SGHVS and FQNEAQ. In DNA, the CDR3 is TGTGCCAGCAGCTTAGGTTCAGTCCGGACACGCTCCTACGAGCAGTACTTC. Its protein product is CASSLGSVRTRSYEQYF.

This clonotype was detected a few times. The genes are TRBV24-1 and TRBJ2-1; D remains ambiguous. The CDR3 runs 13 residues. V lost 7 bases and J 5 bases, leaving 11 bases between the germline ends. Germline values: CDR1 KGHDR, CDR2 SFDVKD. The chain's CDR3 is CATRDRLDNEQFF. In DNA, the CDR3 is TGTGCCACCAGGGACCGACTGGACAATGAGCAGTTCTTC.

CDR3 protein: CSARDPGSITGELFF. CDR3 bases: TGCAGTGCTAGAGATCCGGGCTCAATCACCGGGGAGCTGTTTTTT. V is TRBV20-1 and J is TRBJ2-2; D remains ambiguous. The CDR3 sequence is 15 residues long. V was clipped by 0 bases and J by 4 bases, with 12 bases between them. Germline CDR1 is DFQATT and CDR2 is SNEGSKA (reference sequence).

The rearrangement links TRBV10-3 to TRBJ2-1; a weak D match, TRBD2 (5 bases). CDR3 length: 16 residues. V was trimmed by 0 bases and J by 2 bases, leaving 11 bases between them. CDR1 and CDR2 from the germline V gene are ENHRY and SYGVKD. CDR3 protein: CAISESARGTYNEQFF. In DNA form, the CDR3 reads TGTGCCATCAGTGAGTCCGCCCGGGGAACCTACAATGAGCAGTTCTTC.

This chain connects TRBV2 to TRBJ2-3; no clear D. Germline V gene lookup returns CDR1 SNHLY and CDR2 FYNNEI. The length of the CDR3 is 14 residues. Trimming removed 3 bases from V and 6 bases from J, with 13 bases in between. The CDR3 sequence is CASSDAGLVDTQYF. CDR3 DNA: TGTGCCAGCAGTGACGCAGGCCTTGTGGATACGCAGTATTTT.

The sample holds a few counts of this clonotype. The chain is built from TRBV12-3 or TRBV12-4 and TRBJ1-1; possible D gene TRBD1, 6 bases. This CDR3 has 13 residues. V lost 2 bases to trimming and J lost 4 bases, with 8 bases between them. CDR3 DNA: TGTGCCAGCAGTTTATACAGGGTCACTGAAGCTTTCTTT. Residues: CASSLYRVTEAFF.

This clonotype was counted a few times. The chain recombines TRBV6-1 with TRBJ2-3; 13 bases are shared with TRBD2. CDR1 and CDR2 from the germline V gene are MNHNS and SASEGT. The CDR3 spans 15 residues. After removal of 8 bases from V and 8 bases from J, the junction contained 10 bases not matched to a gene. The CDR3 region is CASLGTSGVLSTQYF. Here the CDR3 DNA reads TGTGCCAGCCTTGGGACTAGCGGGGTGCTGAGTACGCAGTATTTT.

The rearrangement joins TRBV28 to TRBJ1-2; TRBD1 agrees at 7 bases. Trimming took 7 bases from V and 4 from J; bases not matched to a gene: 6. Per germline, CDR1 MDHEN and CDR2 SYDVKM. The CDR3 runs to 13 residues. For the CDR3, the DNA is TGTGCCAGCATCCACCGGGACAGCTATGGCTACACCTTC. Protein product: CASIHRDSYGYTF.

For this clonotype: A much larger clonotype is one base distant, so this may be a read error. In DNA, the CDR3 is TGCAGCGTTGAAGATGTTCTCCGGGGGAGCTCCTACGATGAGCAGTTCTTC. Its translation: CSVEDVLRGSSYDEQFF. The V call is TRBV29-1, the J call TRBJ2-1, with D possibly TRBD2 on 6 matching bases. The CDR3 has 17 amino acids. Germline CDR1 reads SQVTM; CDR2 reads ANQGSEA.

The chain combines TRBV7-3 with TRBJ2-1; no firm D call. This CDR3 has 12 residues. The ends were cut back, 2 bases at V and 9 bases at J, with 8 bases in the middle. Looked up from germline, CDR1 is SGHTA and CDR2 is FQGTGA. The CDR3 region is CASSLHPAEQFF. For the CDR3, the DNA is TGTGCCAGCAGCTTACATCCCGCTGAGCAGTTCTTC.

This chain uses TRBV3-1 with TRBJ2-3; 11 positions agree with TRBD1. Germline V gene lookup returns CDR1 LGHDT and CDR2 YNNKEL (reference sequence). CDR3 size: 16 residues. The junction had 6 bases not matched to a gene; V was cut back by 4 bases and J by 3 bases. CDR3 in amino acids: CASSLRTGGMTDTQYF. CDR3 DNA: TGTGCCAGCAGCCTCCGGACAGGGGGCATGACAGATACGCAGTATTTT.

The chain couples TRBV15 to TRBJ1-4; D is undetermined. Germline CDR1 and CDR2: LNHNV and YYDKDF (reference sequence). With 1 base removed from V and 3 bases from J, the gap between germline ends came to 6 bases. The CDR3 runs to 14 residues. CDR3 DNA sequence: TGTGCCACCAGCAGAGTATGGCCTAATGAAAAACTGTTTTTT. This codes for CATSRVWPNEKLFF.

Only a few counts were recorded for this clonotype. The chain combines TRBV12-5 with TRBJ2-1; D remains unclear. The CDR3 loop spans 15 amino acids. Trimming shortened V by 1 base and J by 5 bases, and 12 bases separated the two germline ends. Germline loops: CDR1 LGHNT, CDR2 FRNRAP. The CDR3 is CASGLGLVADNEQFF. CDR3 nucleotide sequence: TGTGCTAGTGGTTTGGGGCTAGTTGCGGACAATGAGCAGTTCTTC.